This T cell receptor (beta chain) is from a study of T cell responses to AZD1222 COVID-19 vaccine (dated by TCRdb to about 2021). Turning to the overall study: A total of more than 230 trial participants underwent TCR sequencing, of whom some 210 received two doses of AZD1222 and about 25 received two doses of the MenACWY control vaccine. Trial participants were enrolled into age subgroups of 18-55, 56-69 and 70-plus years, which contained approximately 150, 30 and 60 TCR-sequenced participants, respectively. General findings and caveats noted by the study authors: Reportedly, close to half of the unique spike-specific TCRs recognized epitopes lying outside the regions that are mutated in the B.1.351 and B.1.1.7 variants. Vaccine-associated CD4 TCRs spanned the whole spike protein, with dominant responses in regions 160-218 and 743-854. In the small 56-69-year group, the increase in depth fell short of significance, most likely because of low power. Because no day 14 peak-response samples were available, repertoires were characterized only after the peak T cell response. Participants were mostly white British and included more females than males, and it was suggested by the authors that clonal diversity may have been underestimated. After two AZD1222 doses, spike-specific TCR breadth and depth were significantly higher than at day 0 and than in MenACWY recipients. Only five to seven AZD1222 recipients were SARS-CoV-2 seropositive at baseline, limiting conclusions about previously exposed vaccinees.

The sample's time point label, in plain terms: about 28 days (+/-7) after the second vaccine dose. AZD1222 recipients whose second dose came at about 4 weeks and those whose second dose came at about 12 weeks were combined into one group, since spike-specific TCR depth and breadth did not differ between the two schedules. Vaccinee samples were obtained from the UK trials COV001 and COV002, which included a single-blind randomized controlled phase 2/3 trial of AZD1222 (ChAdOx1 nCoV-19) in healthy adults. For TCRbeta chain sequencing, PBMC samples from trial participants were taken at day 0 and at day 28 after the second dose. On this clone: No antigen is known for it. Base qualities are not recorded, but no much larger clone differs from it by a single base.

The CDR3 regions of human TCRbeta chains were analyzed by immunosequencing. Concerning the study's data processing: Repertoire TCRs were matched against a reference library of SARS-CoV-2-specific TCRs generated with the MIRA antigen-specificity platform. Breadth meant the fraction of unique TCRs that were SARS-CoV-2-associated, whereas depth meant the fraction of total T cells that were SARS-CoV-2-associated. Using the MIRA data, each spike-specific TCR was assigned both to the spike region to which the TCR was reactive and to a CD4 or CD8 class. Log10-transformed breadth and depth values were compared by one-way ANOVA with Sidak's multiple comparisons tests. Not all clones reach the TCRdb copy of this immuneACCESS table, which keeps in-frame sequences only. Checked studies attribute under half of the gap to unresolved V genes and leave the rest unexplained. That table is the source of V, J and clone size, and D and trimming were worked out from the DNA. The sample contains about 82,000 clones, approximately 83% of them found a single time. The biggest ten clones account for approximately 1.4% of the sample.

The germline V gene sets CDR1 to MNHEY and CDR2 to SVGAGI. The germline ends are 16 bases apart after V is trimmed by 6 bases and J by 2 bases. Reading from cysteine to phenylalanine, the CDR3 counts 15 amino acids. CDR3 DNA is the only sequence kept; it has 45 bases, read in frame from the first base. The rearrangement combines TRBV6-5 with TRBJ1-2; TRBD1 is a weak D gene call, 6 bases matching. The source was peripheral blood, collected 28 days after the second AZD1222 dose. The TCR comes from an adult who received the AZD1222 COVID-19 vaccine. The CDR3 reads CASSVEVGGNYGYTF. The DNA sequence is given as TGTGCCAGCAGCGTTGAGGTGGGGGGCAACTATGGCTACACCTTC.